This TCR beta chain was found in a study of T-cell memory formation after mild COVID-19. Via MiXCR, TCRdb re-called the 5' RACE reads, giving one row per CDR3 protein. The sample gives roughly 410,000 distinct CDR3 sequences, 20% to 25% of which show up once; roughly 9.7% is in the top ten. V gave up 2 bases and J gave up 6 bases; unmatched junction bases: 9. The CDR3 consists of 15 residues. CDR1 and CDR2 from the germline V gene are SGHTA and FQGNSA. Input material: PBMCs or a T cell subset sorted from them (not recorded which). This clonotype was obtained from an adult woman who had mild COVID-19 (a few samples of this study predate the infection). Cell type and time point are not known. The chain recombines TRBV7-2 with TRBJ1-1; 7 positions match TRBD1. In DNA, the CDR3 is TGTGCCAGCAGCTTATTCGCAGGGGGAATACCTGAAGCTTTCTTT. Its translation: CASSLFAGGIPEAFF.